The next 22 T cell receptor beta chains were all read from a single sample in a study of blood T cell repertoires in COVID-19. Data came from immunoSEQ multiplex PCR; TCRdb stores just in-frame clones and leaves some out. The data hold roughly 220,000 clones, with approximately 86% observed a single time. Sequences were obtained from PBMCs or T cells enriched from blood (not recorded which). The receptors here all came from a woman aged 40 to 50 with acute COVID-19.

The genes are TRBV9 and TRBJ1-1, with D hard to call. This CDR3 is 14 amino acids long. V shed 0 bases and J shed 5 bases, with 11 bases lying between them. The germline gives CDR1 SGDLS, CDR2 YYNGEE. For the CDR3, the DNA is TGTGCCAGCAGCGTAGATTTAAGAGGGACTGAAGCTTTCTTT. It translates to CASSVDLRGTEAFF.

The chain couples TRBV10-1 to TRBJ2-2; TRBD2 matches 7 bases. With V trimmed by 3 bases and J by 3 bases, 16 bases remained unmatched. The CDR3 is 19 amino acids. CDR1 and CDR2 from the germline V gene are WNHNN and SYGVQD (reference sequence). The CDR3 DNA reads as TGCGCCAGCAGTGATCCCCCCGGGGGGTCAGGGTCGGACACCGGGGAGCTGTTTTTT. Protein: CASSDPPGGSGSDTGELFF.

CDR3 protein: CASSIGTGTYEQYF. The CDR3 DNA reads TGTGCCAGTAGTATCGGGACAGGAACCTACGAGCAGTACTTC. The chain employs TRBV19 and TRBJ2-7, with 8 bases identical to TRBD1. Per germline, CDR1 LNHDA and CDR2 SQIVND (reference sequence). CDR3 length: 14 amino acids. The trim removed 3 bases at V and 2 bases at J, leaving 3 bases unmatched. The whole variable domain, remainder taken from reference TRBV19 and TRBJ2-7, is DGGITQSPKYLFRKEGQNVTLSCEQNLNHDAMYWYRQDPGQGLRLIYYSQIVNDFQKGDIAEGYSVSREKKESFPLTVTSAQKNPTAFYLCASSIGTGTYEQYFGPGTRLTVT.

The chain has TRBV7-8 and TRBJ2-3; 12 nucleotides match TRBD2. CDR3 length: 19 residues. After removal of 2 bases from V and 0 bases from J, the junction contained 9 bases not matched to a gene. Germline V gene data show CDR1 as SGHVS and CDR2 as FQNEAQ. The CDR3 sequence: CASSLSRLAGVTSTDTQYF. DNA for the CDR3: TGTGCCAGCAGCTTATCTCGACTAGCGGGGGTGACTAGCACAGATACGCAGTATTTT.

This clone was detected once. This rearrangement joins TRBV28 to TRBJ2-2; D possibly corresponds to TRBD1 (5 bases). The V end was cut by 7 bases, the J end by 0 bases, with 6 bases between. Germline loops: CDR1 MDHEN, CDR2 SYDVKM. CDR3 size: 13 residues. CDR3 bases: TGTGCCAGCAAGACAGCGAACACCGGGGAGCTGTTTTTT. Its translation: CASKTANTGELFF.

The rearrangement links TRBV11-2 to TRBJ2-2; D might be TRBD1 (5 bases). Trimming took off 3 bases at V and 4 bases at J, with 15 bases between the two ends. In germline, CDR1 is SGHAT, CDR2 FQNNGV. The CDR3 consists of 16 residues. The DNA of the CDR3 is TGTGCCAGCAGCTTCCAGGCGGCAGGGTCCACCGGGGAGCTGTTTTTT. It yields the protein CASSFQAAGSTGELFF.

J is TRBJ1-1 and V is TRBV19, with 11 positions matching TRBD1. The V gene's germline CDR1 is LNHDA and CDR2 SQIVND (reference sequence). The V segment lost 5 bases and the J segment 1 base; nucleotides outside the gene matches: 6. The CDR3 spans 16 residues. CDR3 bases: TGTGCCAGTAGTCCGTTGGACAGGGGGCAGAACACTGAAGCTTTCTTT. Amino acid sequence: CASSPLDRGQNTEAFF.

CDR3 sequence reads: CASSTGPPAGTDTQYF. CDR3 nucleotides: TGCGCCAGCAGCACCGGACCCCCAGCGGGCACAGATACGCAGTATTTT. The chain has TRBV5-1 and TRBJ2-3; D may be TRBD2 (5 bases). The V and J ends lost 4 bases and 1 base respectively, with 16 bases between them. CDR1 and CDR2 (germline): SGHRS, YFSETQ. The CDR3 is made up of 16 amino acids.

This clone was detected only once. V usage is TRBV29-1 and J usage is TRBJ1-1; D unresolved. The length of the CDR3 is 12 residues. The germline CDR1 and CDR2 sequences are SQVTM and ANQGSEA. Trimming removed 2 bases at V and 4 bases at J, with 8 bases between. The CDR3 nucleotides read TGCAGCGTTGAAAATACAATCACTGAAGCTTTCTTT. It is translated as CSVENTITEAFF.

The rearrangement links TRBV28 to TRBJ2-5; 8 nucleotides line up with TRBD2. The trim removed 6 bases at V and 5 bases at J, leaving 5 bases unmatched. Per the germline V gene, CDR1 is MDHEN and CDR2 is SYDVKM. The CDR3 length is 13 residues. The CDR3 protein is CASSIAGRETQYF. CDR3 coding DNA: TGTGCCAGCAGCATAGCGGGAAGGGAGACCCAGTACTTC. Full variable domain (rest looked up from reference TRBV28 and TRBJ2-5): DVKVTQSSRYLVKRTGEKVFLECVQDMDHENMFWYRQDPGLGLRLIYFSYDVKMKEKGDIPEGYSVSREKKERFSLILESASTNQTSMYLCASSIAGRETQYFGPGTRLLVL.

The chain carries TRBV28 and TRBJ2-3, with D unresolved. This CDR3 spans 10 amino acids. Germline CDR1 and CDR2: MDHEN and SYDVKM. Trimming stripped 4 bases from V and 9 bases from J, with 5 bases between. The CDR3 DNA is TGTGCCAGCAGTTCCGGGACGCAGTATTTT. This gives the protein CASSSGTQYF.

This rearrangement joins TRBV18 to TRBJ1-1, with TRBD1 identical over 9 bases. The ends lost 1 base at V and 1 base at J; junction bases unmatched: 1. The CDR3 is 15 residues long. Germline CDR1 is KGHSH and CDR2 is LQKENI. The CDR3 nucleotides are TGTGCCAGCTCACCACTGGGACAGGGGAACACTGAAGCTTTCTTT. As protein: CASSPLGQGNTEAFF.

The CDR3 protein is CASSQDVGREETQYF. The CDR3 region has the DNA TGTGCCAGCAGCCAAGATGTAGGGCGGGAAGAGACCCAGTACTTC. J is TRBJ2-5 and V is TRBV3-1 (or the pseudogene TRBV3-2); the D gene is possibly TRBD2 (5 bases). The V end was cut by 0 bases, the J end by 3 bases, with 11 bases between. Germline CDR1 reads LGHDT; CDR2 reads YNNKEL (reference sequence). The length of the CDR3 is 15 residues.

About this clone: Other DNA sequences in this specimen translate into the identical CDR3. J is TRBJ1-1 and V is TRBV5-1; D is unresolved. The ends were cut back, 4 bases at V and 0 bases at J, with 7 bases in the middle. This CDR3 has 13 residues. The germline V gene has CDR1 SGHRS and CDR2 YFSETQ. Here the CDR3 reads CASSVQVNTEAFF. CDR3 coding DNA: TGCGCCAGCAGCGTTCAGGTGAACACTGAAGCTTTCTTT.

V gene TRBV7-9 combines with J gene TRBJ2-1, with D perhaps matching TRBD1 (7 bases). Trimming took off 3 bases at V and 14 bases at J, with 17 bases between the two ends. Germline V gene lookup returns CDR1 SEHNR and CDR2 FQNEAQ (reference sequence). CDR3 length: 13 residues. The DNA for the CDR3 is TGTGCCAGCAGCTTCGGGACAGTCCGGGGGAAGTTCTTC. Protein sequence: CASSFGTVRGKFF.

This CDR3 reads CASSFVDRVKQIYEQYF. CDR3 coding DNA: TGTGCCAGCAGCTTCGTTGACAGGGTAAAGCAGATCTACGAGCAGTACTTC. The rearrangement links TRBV5-5 to TRBJ2-7; TRBD1 matches 7 bases. The V segment lost 2 bases and the J segment 3 bases; nucleotides outside the gene matches: 14. The CDR3 loop spans 17 amino acids. From germline, CDR1 is SGHKS and CDR2 YYEKEE (reference sequence).

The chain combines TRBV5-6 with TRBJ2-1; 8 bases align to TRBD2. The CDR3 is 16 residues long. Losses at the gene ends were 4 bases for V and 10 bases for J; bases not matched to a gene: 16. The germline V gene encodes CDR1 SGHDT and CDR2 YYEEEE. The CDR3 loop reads CASSRKGLDRTREQFF. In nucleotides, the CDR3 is TGTGCCAGCAGCCGAAAGGGACTAGACCGTACCAGAGAGCAGTTCTTC.

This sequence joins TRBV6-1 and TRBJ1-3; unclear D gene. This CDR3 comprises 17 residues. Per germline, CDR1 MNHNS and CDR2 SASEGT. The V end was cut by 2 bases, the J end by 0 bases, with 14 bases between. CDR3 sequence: CASSEPGSSSSGNTIYF. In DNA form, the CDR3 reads TGTGCCAGCAGTGAACCAGGCAGCTCGAGCTCTGGAAACACCATATATTTT.

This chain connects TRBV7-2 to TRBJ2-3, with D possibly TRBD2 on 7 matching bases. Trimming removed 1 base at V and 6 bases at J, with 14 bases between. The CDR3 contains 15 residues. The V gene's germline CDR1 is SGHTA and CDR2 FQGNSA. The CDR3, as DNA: TGTGCCAGCAGCTTAGATGGGGGGGGCCGGGATACGCAGTATTTT. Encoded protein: CASSLDGGGRDTQYF.

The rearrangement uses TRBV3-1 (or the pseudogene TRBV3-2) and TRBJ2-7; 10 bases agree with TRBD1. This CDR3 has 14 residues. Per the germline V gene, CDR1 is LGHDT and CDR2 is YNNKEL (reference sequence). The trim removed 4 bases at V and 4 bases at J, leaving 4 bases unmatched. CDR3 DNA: TGTGCCAGCAGCCGACAGGGGGCCCTTTACGAGCAGTACTTC. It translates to CASSRQGALYEQYF.

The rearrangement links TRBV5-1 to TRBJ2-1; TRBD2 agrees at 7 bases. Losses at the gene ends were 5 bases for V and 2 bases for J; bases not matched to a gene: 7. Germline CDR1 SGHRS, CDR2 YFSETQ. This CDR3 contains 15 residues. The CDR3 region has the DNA TGCGCCAGCAGTTTAGGGACTACTACCTACAATGAGCAGTTCTTC. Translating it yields CASSLGTTTYNEQFF.

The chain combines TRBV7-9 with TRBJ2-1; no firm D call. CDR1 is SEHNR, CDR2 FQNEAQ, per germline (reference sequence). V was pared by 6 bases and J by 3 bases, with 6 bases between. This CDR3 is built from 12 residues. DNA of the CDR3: TGTGCCAGCAGGACTGACTACAATGAGCAGTTCTTC. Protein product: CASRTDYNEQFF.